The 29 T cell receptor beta chains below all came from one sample that was sequenced in a study of early T cells in non-severe SARS-CoV-2 infection. Each CDR3 protein is one row after TCRdb ran MiXCR on the 5' RACE reads. Of approximately 48,000 distinct CDR3 sequences in the sample, approximately 8.5% were seen once. The specimen sequenced was whole blood. Receptors were obtained from an adult who was a healthcare worker with PCR-confirmed SARS-CoV-2 infection or an uninfected control (not recorded which).

The chain couples TRBV5-1 to TRBJ2-1; 15 bases fit TRBD2. The CDR3 sequence is 17 residues long. V shed 7 bases, J shed 6 bases, and the junction held 11 bases outside the gene matches. Germline lookup yields CDR1 SGHRS and CDR2 YFSETQ. CDR3 sequence reads: CASAPGLAGGHINEQFF. CDR3 DNA sequence: TGCGCCAGCGCCCCTGGACTAGCGGGAGGGCACATCAATGAGCAGTTCTTC.

CDR3 sequence: CASSSTGVANAVVFF. The CDR3 DNA reads TGTGCCAGCAGCTCAACAGGGGTCGCGAATGCGGTGGTGTTTTTT. The rearrangement links TRBV11-3 to TRBJ2-2; 7 nucleotides line up with TRBD1. The CDR3 length is 15 residues. Trimming removed 4 bases from V and 15 bases from J; junction bases left unmatched: 17. CDR1 is SGHNT and CDR2 is YENEEA in the germline V gene.

At least ten counts were recorded for this clonotype. V is TRBV9 and J is TRBJ1-1; possibly TRBD1 for D (6 bases). Germline CDR1 and CDR2: SGDLS and YYNGEE. V lost 3 bases and J 6 bases, leaving 9 bases between the germline ends. CDR3 length equals 12 residues. Written as DNA, the CDR3 is TGTGCCAGCAGCGAAGGGGGGGCTGAAGCTTTCTTT. Amino acids: CASSEGGAEAFF.

This clonotype has more than one count but fewer than ten. The chain is built from TRBV7-2 and TRBJ2-7, with 14 bases fitting TRBD2. The J segment lost 4 bases and the V segment lost 5 bases, leaving 10 bases of the junction unmatched. The CDR3 covers 17 residues. The germline V gene has CDR1 SGHTA and CDR2 FQGNSA. Written as DNA, the CDR3 is TGTGCCAGCAGCATCGGACTAGCGGGAGGCAGGACGTACGAGCAGTACTTC. Translation: CASSIGLAGGRTYEQYF. The full variable domain, in which reference TRBV7-2 and TRBJ2-7 provide the parts outside the CDR3, is GAGVSQSPSNKVTEKGKDVELRCDPISGHTALYWYRQSLGQGLEFLIYFQGNSAPDKSGLPSDRFSAERTGGSVSTLTIQRTQQEDSAVYLCASSIGLAGGRTYEQYFGPGTRLTVT.

In this sample, this clonotype turned up a few times. The chain links TRBV7-3 to TRBJ2-2, with no clear D. The length of the CDR3 is 17 residues. Per germline, CDR1 SGHTA and CDR2 FQGTGA. V lost 5 bases, J lost 1 base, and 17 bases lay in between. The CDR3, as DNA: TGTGCCAGCAGCCTCGGACGCCGCAGCCAGAACACCGGGGAGCTGTTTTTT. Translated, it gives CASSLGRRSQNTGELFF.

Only a few counts were recorded for this clonotype. The V call is TRBV20-1, the J call TRBJ1-6, with TRBD1 matching 9 bases. The CDR3 loop spans 15 amino acids. Per the germline V gene, CDR1 is DFQATT and CDR2 is SNEGSKA (reference sequence). The junction had 8 bases not matched to a gene; V was cut back by 5 bases and J by 6 bases. CDR3 sequence: CSAAPGTGINSPLHF. CDR3 DNA sequence: TGCAGTGCTGCCCCCGGGACAGGGATTAATTCACCCCTCCACTTT.

The chain uses TRBV28 and TRBJ1-2; D remains unclear. The CDR3 covers 13 residues. In germline, CDR1 is MDHEN, CDR2 SYDVKM. The germline V and J ends were trimmed by 11 bases and 2 bases, with 15 bases remaining between them. The CDR3 coding sequence is TGTGCCTTGGCAGCGCCGGGGAACTATGGCTACACCTTC. Protein product: CALAAPGNYGYTF.

This clonotype was recorded many times. DNA of the CDR3: TGCGCCAGCAGCGTGACAGCGAACACTGAAGCTTTCTTT. Translated: CASSVTANTEAFF. The rearrangement uses TRBV5-1 and TRBJ1-1; D may be TRBD1 (5 bases). The CDR3 is made up of 13 amino acids. From germline, CDR1 is SGHRS and CDR2 YFSETQ. The V end was cut by 4 bases, the J end by 1 base, with 8 bases between.

This clonotype was picked up many times. The CDR3 loop is CASSLFSGRHQETQYF. In nucleotides, the CDR3 is TGTGCCAGCAGCTTATTTAGCGGGAGGCACCAAGAGACCCAGTACTTC. The rearrangement joins TRBV7-2 to TRBJ2-5, with 10 bases lining up with TRBD2. With V trimmed by 2 bases and J by 0 bases, 3 bases remained unmatched. CDR1 and CDR2 (germline): SGHTA, FQGNSA. There are 16 residues in the CDR3.

This clonotype was observed many times. This chain joins TRBV7-2 and TRBJ2-7, with 9 bases fitting TRBD2. This CDR3 region has 17 residues. The V gene's germline CDR1 is SGHTA and CDR2 FQGNSA. V lost 3 bases and J lost 4; bases outside the gene matches: 13. As DNA, the CDR3 is TGTGCCAGCAGCTTGCCCACCCGAGGGACTAGCAAGTACGAGCAGTACTTC. It yields the protein CASSLPTRGTSKYEQYF.

This clonotype came up many times. The rearrangement joins TRBV6-5 to TRBJ2-5; a weak D match, TRBD1 (5 bases). Per the germline V gene, CDR1 is MNHEY and CDR2 is SVGAGI. The CDR3 spans 14 residues. V gave up 9 bases and J gave up 5 bases, with 19 bases separating them. The CDR3 spells CARPIDSLVETQYF. The DNA of the CDR3 is TGTGCCAGACCCATAGACAGCCTGGTGGAGACCCAGTACTTC.

This clonotype has a count of ten or more. The genes are TRBV7-2 and TRBJ2-2, with 8 nucleotides matching TRBD2. From germline, CDR1 is SGHTA and CDR2 FQGNSA. J was trimmed by 6 bases and V by 2 bases; bases with no gene match: 8. This CDR3 comprises 16 residues. The CDR3: CASSLRAGGHPGELFF. The CDR3 region has the DNA TGTGCCAGCAGCTTACGCGCGGGAGGTCACCCCGGGGAGCTGTTTTTT. The complete variable domain, with remaining parts taken from reference TRBV7-2 and TRBJ2-2, reads GAGVSQSPSNKVTEKGKDVELRCDPISGHTALYWYRQSLGQGLEFLIYFQGNSAPDKSGLPSDRFSAERTGGSVSTLTIQRTQQEDSAVYLCASSLRAGGHPGELFFGEGSRLTVL.

This CDR3 is CASSSGQTYEQYF. Here the CDR3 DNA reads TGTGCCAGCAGCTCCGGACAGACCTACGAGCAGTACTTC. This chain connects TRBV28 to TRBJ2-7, with D possibly being TRBD1 (6 bases). The V gene's germline CDR1 is MDHEN and CDR2 SYDVKM. The CDR3 totals 13 residues. V dropped 6 bases and J dropped 2 bases, with 11 bases sitting between them.

This clonotype was counted only a few times. The chain is built from TRBV28 and TRBJ2-5; D perhaps matches TRBD1 (6 bases). Germline values: CDR1 MDHEN, CDR2 SYDVKM. CDR3 size: 15 residues. V was trimmed by 7 bases and J by 1 base, leaving 16 bases between them. Here the CDR3 reads CASTKDRLPQETQYF. The CDR3, as DNA: TGTGCCAGCACTAAGGACAGACTACCCCAAGAGACCCAGTACTTC.

Only one count was recorded for this clonotype. The rearrangement joins TRBV14 to TRBJ1-2, with D tentatively TRBD1 (6 bases). CDR3 length: 14 residues. Germline CDR1 SGHDN, CDR2 FVKESK. Trimming pared 4 bases from V and 1 base from J, leaving 10 bases between. The CDR3 nucleotides read TGTGCCAGCAGCCCCGCGGACAGTAACTATGGCTACACCTTC. It codes for CASSPADSNYGYTF.

By share of the sample, this clonotype is medium-sized. The rearrangement links TRBV7-2 to TRBJ2-3, with 8 bases matching TRBD2. Germline CDR1 reads SGHTA; CDR2 reads FQGNSA. The trim removed 3 bases at V and 6 bases at J, leaving 2 bases unmatched. There are 13 residues in the CDR3. This chain's CDR3 is CASSFSGKDTQYF. The CDR3 coding sequence is TGTGCCAGCAGCTTTAGCGGGAAGGATACGCAGTATTTT.

This clonotype was picked up a small number of times. CDR3 sequence reads: CAISDAGRGHEQYF. The CDR3 region has the DNA TGTGCCATCAGTGATGCCGGGAGGGGTCACGAGCAGTACTTC. The rearrangement joins TRBV10-3 to TRBJ2-7, with 8 bases lining up with TRBD2. V lost 3 bases to trimming and J lost 5 bases; unmatched junction nucleotides: 6. CDR1 ENHRY and CDR2 SYGVKD come from the germline V gene. The CDR3 loop spans 14 amino acids.

This clonotype has at least ten counts. The V gene is TRBV5-1, the J gene TRBJ1-1; D not resolved. CDR1 SGHRS and CDR2 YFSETQ come from the germline V gene. The CDR3 extends over 15 amino acids. V was pared by 5 bases and J by 1 base, with 15 bases between. CDR3 DNA sequence: TGCGCCAGCAGTCTCGATGGGAGACCGAACACTGAAGCTTTCTTT. Its translation is CASSLDGRPNTEAFF. Using reference TRBV5-1 and TRBJ1-1 for the parts outside the CDR3, the full variable domain is KAGVTQTPRYLIKTRGQQVTLSCSPISGHRSVSWYQQTPGQGLQFLFEYFSETQRNKGNFPGRFSGRQFSNSRSEMNVSTLELGDSALYLCASSLDGRPNTEAFFGQGTRLTVV.

The chain is built from TRBV12-3 or TRBV12-4 and TRBJ2-3; D unresolved. V was cut by 7 bases and J by 5 bases, with 7 bases left in between. This CDR3 contains 11 residues. CDR3 DNA: TGTGCCAGCACCGCCGGAGATACGCAGTATTTT. Residues: CASTAGDTQYF.

In this sample, this clonotype turned up many times. Here the CDR3 reads CATSDTQLLWDRGRVPDTQYF. The DNA of the CDR3 is TGTGCCACCAGTGACACCCAACTCCTGTGGGACAGGGGGCGCGTGCCAGATACGCAGTATTTT. The gene calls are TRBV24-1 and TRBJ2-3, with TRBD1 matching over 12 bases. The trim removed 4 bases at V and 4 bases at J, leaving 20 bases unmatched. This CDR3 region has 21 residues. Germline lookup yields CDR1 KGHDR and CDR2 SFDVKD.

This clonotype was counted many times. This rearrangement joins TRBV7-2 to TRBJ2-1, with D unresolved. Trimming took off 2 bases at V and 3 bases at J, with 11 bases between the two ends. The CDR3 length is 15 residues. Germline V gene data show CDR1 as SGHTA and CDR2 as FQGNSA. CDR3 nucleotides: TGTGCCAGCAGCTTATCTCACATGCGCTACAATGAGCAGTTCTTC. Residues: CASSLSHMRYNEQFF. Drawing the rest from reference TRBV7-2 and TRBJ2-1, the complete variable domain is GAGVSQSPSNKVTEKGKDVELRCDPISGHTALYWYRQSLGQGLEFLIYFQGNSAPDKSGLPSDRFSAERTGGSVSTLTIQRTQQEDSAVYLCASSLSHMRYNEQFFGPGTRLTVL.

This clonotype was picked up many times. This chain links TRBV6-4 with TRBJ2-2; possible D gene TRBD1, 6 bases. This CDR3 has 15 amino acids. Trimming took off 8 bases at V and 0 bases at J, with 13 bases between the two ends. Germline assignment: CDR1 MRHNA and CDR2 SNTAGT. CDR3 nucleotide sequence: TGTGCCAGCTTTGGGGGCCGTGCGAACACCGGGGAGCTGTTTTTT. Encoded protein: CASFGGRANTGELFF.

In its sample, this clonotype was seen many times. J is TRBJ2-7 and V is TRBV28; no clear D. Germline assignment: CDR1 MDHEN and CDR2 SYDVKM. The CDR3 is 14 amino acids. Between the trimmed V and J ends, which lost 7 bases and 1 base, there was a span of 14 bases. CDR3 sequence (DNA): TGTGCCAGCAATCAAAGGATCAGTTCCTACGAGCAGTACTTC. It codes for CASNQRISSYEQYF.

This chain joins TRBV29-1 and TRBJ2-1; 8 bases agree with TRBD2. Germline lookup yields CDR1 SQVTM and CDR2 ANQGSEA. With 7 bases clipped from V and 10 bases from J, the junction kept 15 bases outside the gene matches. CDR3 length equals 14 residues. The DNA of the CDR3 is TGCAGCGCTCGGACTAGCCGCGGGGATCGGGAGCAGTTCTTC. Protein sequence: CSARTSRGDREQFF.

This clonotype has at least ten counts. J is TRBJ1-1 and V is TRBV6-2 or TRBV6-3; D is perhaps TRBD1 (6 bases). Germline V gene sequence: CDR1 MNHEY, CDR2 SVGEGT. The CDR3 runs to 15 residues. V gave up 2 bases and J gave up 6 bases, with 16 bases separating them. The CDR3 region is CASSYPNRERAEAFF. Written as DNA, the CDR3 is TGTGCCAGCAGTTACCCCAACAGGGAACGGGCTGAAGCTTTCTTT.

This clonotype was counted many times. J is TRBJ2-1 and V is TRBV10-3, with 9 bases lining up with TRBD1. CDR1 is ENHRY, CDR2 SYGVKD, per germline. The CDR3 consists of 12 residues. J was trimmed by 15 bases and V by 6 bases; bases with no gene match: 9. The CDR3 is CAIRDRDRDLFF. CDR3 sequence (DNA): TGTGCCATCAGGGACCGGGACAGGGATCTGTTCTTC.

This clonotype showed up many times. The chain is built from TRBV7-9 and TRBJ2-1; perhaps TRBD2 as D (5 bases). CDR1 is SEHNR, CDR2 FQNEAQ, per germline (reference sequence). The V and J ends lost 5 bases and 7 bases respectively, with 18 bases between them. The CDR3 extends over 15 amino acids. CDR3 in amino acids: CASSPGMAGRNEQFF. CDR3 in DNA: TGTGCCAGCAGCCCGGGGATGGCGGGCCGTAATGAGCAGTTCTTC.

This clonotype has only a few counts. The rearrangement joins TRBV3-1 to TRBJ2-5; tentatively, D is TRBD2 (5 bases). The ends were cut back, 3 bases at V and 4 bases at J, with 12 bases in the middle. Looked up from germline, CDR1 is LGHDT and CDR2 is YNNKEL (reference sequence). The CDR3 totals 14 residues. The CDR3 DNA is TGTGCCAGCAGCCATGCGGGTAACCGAGAGACCCAGTACTTC. Residues: CASSHAGNRETQYF.

The rearrangement uses TRBV28 and TRBJ2-7, with D perhaps given as TRBD1 or TRBD2 (6 bases each). This CDR3 has 15 residues. Germline lookup yields CDR1 MDHEN and CDR2 SYDVKM. Deletions cut 6 bases from V and 4 bases from J, with 19 bases between. The CDR3 region is CASRTLGGHPYEQYF. The CDR3 region has the DNA TGTGCCAGCAGGACCTTAGGGGGGCATCCGTACGAGCAGTACTTC. Full variable domain (rest looked up from reference TRBV28 and TRBJ2-7): DVKVTQSSRYLVKRTGEKVFLECVQDMDHENMFWYRQDPGLGLRLIYFSYDVKMKEKGDIPEGYSVSREKKERFSLILESASTNQTSMYLCASRTLGGHPYEQYFGPGTRLTVT.